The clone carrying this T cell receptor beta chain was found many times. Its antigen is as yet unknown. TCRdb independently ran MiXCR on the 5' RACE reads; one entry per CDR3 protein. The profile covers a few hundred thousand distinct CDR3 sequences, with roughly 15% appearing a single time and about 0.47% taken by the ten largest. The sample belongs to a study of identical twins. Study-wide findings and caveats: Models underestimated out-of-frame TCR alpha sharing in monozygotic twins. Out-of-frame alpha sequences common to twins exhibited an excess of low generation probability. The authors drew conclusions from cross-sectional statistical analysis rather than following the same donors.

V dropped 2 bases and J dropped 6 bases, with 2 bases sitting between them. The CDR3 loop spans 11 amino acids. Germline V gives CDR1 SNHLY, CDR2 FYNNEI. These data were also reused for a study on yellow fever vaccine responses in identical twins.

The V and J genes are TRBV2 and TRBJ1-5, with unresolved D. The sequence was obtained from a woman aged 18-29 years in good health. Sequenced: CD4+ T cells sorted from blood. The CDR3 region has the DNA TGTGCCAGCAGTGAAAGTCAGCCCCAGCATTTT. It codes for CASSESQPQHF.